The 28 T cell receptor beta chains presented below share a single source sample, sequenced in a study of cytomegalovirus exposure and HLA in healthy donors (dated by TCRdb to 2015 to 2018). The method was the immunoSEQ multiplex PCR assay. For the multiplex PCR, a mixture combining 60 forward primers for TCR Vbeta segments and 13 reverse primers for TCR Jbeta segments was used. Held by TCRdb, this immuneACCESS table contains in-frame sequences only and omits some clones. Under half of the omission traces to an unresolved V gene where checked; the cause of the rest is unknown. For this sample the table gives approximately 130,000 clones, of which roughly 60% were detected only once. The ten largest clones add up to 2% to 2.5% of the sample. Sequences were obtained from PBMCs. The origin of the receptors is a woman in her 40s in good health and CMV-seronegative.

This chain uses TRBV6-5 with TRBJ1-2; perhaps TRBD1 as D (6 bases). Trimming took 0 bases from V and 6 from J, leaving 17 bases between them. Germline CDR1 is MNHEY and CDR2 is SVGAGI. The CDR3 has 16 residues. In DNA form, the CDR3 reads TGTGCCAGCAGTTACTCGAGCAAGGCAGGGGCAAATGGCTACACCTTC. This encodes CASSYSSKAGANGYTF.

The chain couples TRBV6-1 to TRBJ2-2, with 8 bases identical to TRBD1. The V and J ends lost 4 bases and 5 bases, in that order; junction bases with no gene match: 12. CDR1 is MNHNS, CDR2 SASEGT, per germline. This CDR3 region has 17 residues. The CDR3 here is CASSGGRLGTGTGELFF. The CDR3 DNA sequence: TGTGCCAGCAGTGGGGGCAGGCTTGGGACAGGTACCGGGGAGCTGTTTTTT.

V is TRBV5-6 and J is TRBJ1-2, with TRBD1 as a possible D gene (6 bases). Germline V gives CDR1 SGHDT, CDR2 YYEEEE. With 5 bases removed from V and 6 bases from J, the gap between germline ends came to 14 bases. The CDR3 sequence is 13 residues long. This CDR3 is CASRTGGANGYTF. The DNA of the CDR3 is TGTGCCAGCAGGACGGGGGGCGCAAATGGCTACACCTTC.

The chain has TRBV5-6 and TRBJ2-7; D is unclear. Trimming pared 2 bases from V and 1 base from J, leaving 7 bases between. Germline V lookup: CDR1 SGHDT, CDR2 YYEEEE. The CDR3 sequence is 13 residues long. The CDR3 nucleotides are TGTGCCAGCAGCTTTGGCAGTTCCTACGAGCAGTACTTC. Residues: CASSFGSSYEQYF. Full variable domain (rest looked up from reference TRBV5-6 and TRBJ2-7): DAGVTQSPTHLIKTRGQQVTLRCSPKSGHDTVSWYQQALGQGPQFIFQYYEEEERQRGNFPDRFSGHQFPNYSSELNVNALLLGDSALYLCASSFGSSYEQYFGPGTRLTVT.

J is TRBJ1-6 and V is TRBV27; 10 nucleotides line up with TRBD1. CDR3 length equals 14 residues. J was trimmed by 8 bases and V by 6 bases; bases with no gene match: 4. Germline CDR1 reads MNHEY; CDR2 reads SMNVEV (reference sequence). The CDR3 is CASSHGTGDSPLHF. The CDR3 nucleotides are TGTGCCAGCAGCCATGGGACAGGGGATTCACCCCTCCACTTT.

The V gene is TRBV7-7, the J gene TRBJ2-7; D uncertain. In germline, CDR1 is SSHAT, CDR2 FNYEAQ (reference sequence). V was shortened by 2 bases and J by 7 bases, with 12 bases between the two germline ends. This CDR3 is built from 13 residues. CDR3 bases: TGTGCCAGCAGCTTATTGGTCTCCGGGGAGCAGTACTTC. Translating it yields CASSLLVSGEQYF.

V usage is TRBV30 and J usage is TRBJ2-1; 9 nucleotides line up with TRBD2. The CDR3 spans 14 residues. With V trimmed by 4 bases and J by 5 bases, 6 bases remained unmatched. The germline V gene encodes CDR1 GTSNPN and CDR2 SVGIG (reference sequence). CDR3 sequence reads: CAWTRGGGDNEQFF. CDR3 bases: TGTGCCTGGACCCGCGGGGGGGGCGACAATGAGCAGTTCTTC.

V gene TRBV29-1 combines with J gene TRBJ1-1, with 8 bases fitting TRBD1. V dropped 3 bases and J dropped 1; count of bases not matched to a gene: 10. Germline CDR1 and CDR2: SQVTM and ANQGSEA. The CDR3 runs to 16 residues. The DNA for the CDR3 is TGCAGCGTTGATCATAGGCGGACAGGGAGGAACACTGAAGCTTTCTTT. It codes for CSVDHRRTGRNTEAFF.

This chain links TRBV2 with TRBJ1-1; TRBD1 aligns across 11 bases. The CDR3 has 15 amino acids. J was trimmed by 1 base and V by 6 bases; bases with no gene match: 4. Germline-derived CDR1 and CDR2 are SNHLY and FYNNEI. The CDR3 DNA follows: TGTGCCAGCAGGGGGGACAGGGGGTCGAACACTGAAGCTTTCTTT. This encodes CASRGDRGSNTEAFF.

The V and J genes are TRBV19 and TRBJ1-5, with D hard to call. The germline V gene has CDR1 LNHDA and CDR2 SQIVND (reference sequence). Trimming cost V 10 bases and J 3 bases, with 13 bases left between them. The CDR3 has 13 amino acids. In DNA, the CDR3 is TGTGCCACTGCTAGTGGTAACAATCAGCCCCAGCATTTT. This sequence encodes CATASGNNQPQHF.

This chain links TRBV6-6 with TRBJ1-2; 10 nucleotides match TRBD1. The CDR3 has 15 residues. Germline lookup yields CDR1 MNHNY and CDR2 SVGAGI (reference sequence). After removal of 4 bases from V and 6 bases from J, the junction contained 8 bases not matched to a gene. This chain's CDR3 is CASSSTGGGRNGYTF. The CDR3 nucleotides are TGTGCCAGCAGTTCGACAGGGGGCGGCCGAAATGGCTACACCTTC.

This chain uses TRBV5-1 with TRBJ2-2, with D uncertain. Germline V gene sequence: CDR1 SGHRS, CDR2 YFSETQ. The CDR3 is 14 residues long. Trimming took 1 base from V and 7 from J, leaving 11 bases between them. The CDR3 region is CASSLPGRGGELFF. As DNA, the CDR3 is TGCGCCAGCAGCTTGCCTGGCCGAGGCGGGGAGCTGTTTTTT.

The chain is built from TRBV2 and TRBJ1-6; D is perhaps TRBD1 (5 bases). The CDR3 is 14 amino acids. The germline V gene has CDR1 SNHLY and CDR2 FYNNEI. Trimming pared 3 bases from V and 2 bases from J, leaving 5 bases between. CDR3 loop: CASSETAYNSPLHF. The CDR3 DNA sequence: TGTGCCAGCAGTGAGACAGCCTATAATTCACCCCTCCACTTT.

The gene calls are TRBV7-3 and TRBJ1-1; 7 positions agree with TRBD1. Germline loops: CDR1 SGHTA, CDR2 FQGTGA. There are 15 residues in the CDR3. With V trimmed by 5 bases and J by 5 bases, 11 bases remained unmatched. The CDR3: CASSLSGQSKTEAFF. CDR3 DNA sequence: TGTGCCAGCAGCCTTTCGGGACAGTCAAAGACTGAAGCTTTCTTT.

This clone was picked up a small number of times. The chain couples TRBV5-1 to TRBJ2-2; TRBD1 matches 11 bases. CDR3 length: 15 amino acids. Germline CDR1 reads SGHRS; CDR2 reads YFSETQ. J was trimmed by 6 bases and V by 6 bases; bases with no gene match: 7. The CDR3 protein is CASKNRTGGSGELFF. CDR3 coding DNA: TGCGCCAGCAAAAACAGGACAGGGGGCTCCGGGGAGCTGTTTTTT.

This clone is a singleton in its sample. This rearrangement joins TRBV4-1 to TRBJ1-1; D unclear. The CDR3 sequence is 15 residues long. CDR1 and CDR2 (germline): MGHRA, YSYEKL. V lost 0 bases and J lost 1, with 9 bases in between. The CDR3 DNA sequence: TGCGCCAGCAGCCAAGATCAGGTAGGGAACACTGAAGCTTTCTTT. Protein sequence: CASSQDQVGNTEAFF.

The table lists this clone with a few counts. The J gene is TRBJ1-2, the V gene TRBV30; D gene unclear. V was shortened by 3 bases and J by 3 bases, with 5 bases between the two germline ends. CDR1 and CDR2 (germline): GTSNPN, SVGIG (reference sequence). CDR3 length: 11 residues. In DNA form, the CDR3 reads TGTGCCTGGAGCCGGGACTATGGCTACACCTTC. Its protein product is CAWSRDYGYTF.

Only a few counts were recorded for this clone. The J gene is TRBJ1-1, the V gene TRBV7-9, with unresolved D. V was shortened by 5 bases and J by 0 bases, with 7 bases between the two germline ends. The CDR3 spans 13 residues. Germline V CDR1 and CDR2: SEHNR, FQNEAQ (reference sequence). CDR3 DNA: TGTGCCAGCAGCGGAGGGCTGAACACTGAAGCTTTCTTT. Protein: CASSGGLNTEAFF.

As DNA, the CDR3 is TGTGCCAGCAGCTTAAATCCTAACTACAATGAGCAGTTCTTC. Encoded protein: CASSLNPNYNEQFF. The chain employs TRBV7-3 and TRBJ2-1, with D unclear. Trimming removed 1 base at V and 3 bases at J, with 7 bases between. Germline-derived CDR1 and CDR2 are SGHTA and FQGTGA. There are 14 residues in the CDR3.

The chain has TRBV9 and TRBJ1-1; the D is unclear. This CDR3 region has 17 residues. Deletions cut 0 bases from V and 1 base from J, with 16 bases between. CDR1 is SGDLS, CDR2 YYNGEE, per germline. CDR3 amino acids: CASSVAIGELGNTEAFF. The CDR3 DNA reads as TGTGCCAGCAGCGTAGCTATCGGAGAACTAGGGAACACTGAAGCTTTCTTT. Full variable domain (remainder filled in from reference TRBV9 and TRBJ1-1): DSGVTQTPKHLITATGQRVTLRCSPRSGDLSVYWYQQSLDQGLQFLIQYYNGEERAKGNILERFSAQQFPDLHSELNLSSLELGDSALYFCASSVAIGELGNTEAFFGQGTRLTVV.

This clone was recorded a few times. J is TRBJ2-3 and V is TRBV5-1; TRBD2 matches at 10 bases. This CDR3 region has 15 residues. V shed 4 bases and J 4 bases; nucleotides not matched to a gene: 6. Germline V gene lookup returns CDR1 SGHRS and CDR2 YFSETQ. In nucleotides, the CDR3 is TGCGCCAGCAGCCCGGGACTAGCGTTCCCAGATACGCAGTATTTT. It translates to CASSPGLAFPDTQYF.

The chain has TRBV7-3 and TRBJ2-7; D gene uncertain. There are 13 residues in the CDR3. The V gene lost 2 bases and the J gene lost 0 bases, with 5 bases spanning the gap. In germline, CDR1 is SGHTA, CDR2 FQGTGA. CDR3 bases: TGTGCCAGCAGCTTACTACCCTCCTACGAGCAGTACTTC. Translating it yields CASSLLPSYEQYF.

This clone has just a few counts. The chain is built from TRBV29-1 and TRBJ1-1, with TRBD1 matching over 9 bases. Losses at the gene ends were 4 bases for V and 6 bases for J; bases not matched to a gene: 0. Per germline, CDR1 SQVTM and CDR2 ANQGSEA. The CDR3 spans 11 residues. CDR3 region: CSVGDRAEAFF. In DNA, the CDR3 is TGCAGCGTTGGGGACAGGGCTGAAGCTTTCTTT.

The genes are TRBV5-5 and TRBJ1-5, with 7 bases that match TRBD1. Germline assignment: CDR1 SGHKS and CDR2 YYEKEE (reference sequence). This CDR3 is 17 amino acids long. V lost 4 bases to trimming and J lost 1 base; unmatched junction nucleotides: 11. The chain's CDR3 is CASSPEKGTASNQPQHF. CDR3 in DNA: TGTGCCAGCAGCCCGGAGAAAGGGACAGCGAGCAATCAGCCCCAGCATTTT.

The chain carries TRBV7-6 and TRBJ2-7; 11 positions agree with TRBD2. The CDR3 is 16 residues long. V was pared by 2 bases and J by 3 bases, with 6 bases of the junction left unmatched. CDR1 and CDR2 from the germline V gene are SGHVS and FNYEAQ. CDR3 sequence reads: CASSLFASGGNYEQYF. The CDR3, as DNA: TGTGCCAGCAGCTTATTTGCTAGCGGGGGGAACTACGAGCAGTACTTC. Drawing the rest from reference TRBV7-6 and TRBJ2-7, the complete variable domain is GAGVSQSPRYKVTKRGQDVALRCDPISGHVSLYWYRQALGQGPEFLTYFNYEAQQDKSGLPNDRFSAERPEGSISTLTIQRTEQRDSAMYRCASSLFASGGNYEQYFGPGTRLTVT.

As regards this clone: Other DNA variants within this sample encode the same CDR3. V gene TRBV30 combines with J gene TRBJ1-2; D remains ambiguous. The germline gives CDR1 GTSNPN, CDR2 SVGIG (reference sequence). V lost 0 bases and J 2 bases, leaving 10 bases between the germline ends. CDR3 length: 14 amino acids. The CDR3 region has the DNA TGTGCCTGGAGTGTGGGTGCAGGCAACTATGGCTACACCTTC. Translating it yields CAWSVGAGNYGYTF.

This clone appeared a few times. V and J are TRBV9 and TRBJ1-2; D gene uncertain. The CDR3 runs to 14 residues. The V gene lost 4 bases and the J gene lost 7 bases, with 17 bases spanning the gap. The germline V gene has CDR1 SGDLS and CDR2 YYNGEE. CDR3 loop: CASSSAVGIGGYTF. Written as DNA, the CDR3 is TGTGCCAGCAGCTCAGCGGTGGGAATAGGTGGCTACACCTTC. Combining the CDR3 with reference TRBV9 and TRBJ1-2 gives the whole variable domain DSGVTQTPKHLITATGQRVTLRCSPRSGDLSVYWYQQSLDQGLQFLIQYYNGEERAKGNILERFSAQQFPDLHSELNLSSLELGDSALYFCASSSAVGIGGYTFGSGTRLTVV.

J is TRBJ2-7 and V is TRBV10-3; TRBD1 aligns across 7 bases. V lost 4 bases and J lost 7; bases outside the gene matches: 13. CDR1 is ENHRY and CDR2 is SYGVKD in the germline V gene. This CDR3 spans 15 amino acids. CDR3 DNA sequence: TGTGCCATCAGTGCCCCCGGGACAGTTCGTCAGGAGCAGTACTTC. It is translated as CAISAPGTVRQEQYF.